The 16 T cell receptor beta chains in this list originate from one sample, sequenced in a study of blood T cell repertoires in COVID-19. Some clones are missing from TCRdb's copy, which holds only in-frame ones; the method was immunoSEQ multiplex PCR. The sample lists 95,000 to 150,000 clones, over 60% occurring once. Material: peripheral blood. The source of these receptors is a man aged 40-49 years with active or convalescent COVID-19.

This chain connects TRBV24-1 to TRBJ1-2; D uncertain. Germline-derived CDR1 and CDR2 are KGHDR and SFDVKD. CDR3 length equals 16 residues. The V and J ends lost 3 bases and 4 bases respectively, with 17 bases between them. CDR3 region: CATSDLNAGSGYGYTF. CDR3 bases: TGTGCCACCAGTGATCTTAATGCGGGGTCCGGCTATGGCTACACCTTC.

The V gene is TRBV5-4, the J gene TRBJ1-1, with D hard to call. Between the trimmed V and J ends, which lost 0 bases and 0 bases, there was a span of 6 bases. This CDR3 has 14 residues. Germline V CDR1 and CDR2: SGHNT, YYREEE (reference sequence). The CDR3 loop reads CASSLDSMNTEAFF. The CDR3 bases are TGTGCCAGCAGCTTGGACAGCATGAACACTGAAGCTTTCTTT.

This clone was picked up a small number of times. The chain uses TRBV12-5 and TRBJ1-1; TRBD1 matches 7 bases. The ends lost 7 bases at V and 6 bases at J; junction bases unmatched: 11. CDR1 is LGHNT and CDR2 is FRNRAP in the germline V gene. The CDR3 covers 14 residues. In nucleotides, the CDR3 is TGTGCTAGTGCCTTGACAGGGACGCGGGCTGAAGCTTTCTTT. Its protein product is CASALTGTRAEAFF.

The V call is TRBV4-2, the J call TRBJ1-3, with TRBD1 identical over 9 bases. The CDR3 spans 15 residues. Trimming at V came to 4 bases and at J to 3 bases, leaving 4 bases not matched to a gene. Germline lookup yields CDR1 LGHNA and CDR2 YNFKEQ. In DNA form, the CDR3 reads TGTGCCAGCAGCCTAGGACAGGGGTATGGAAACACCATATATTTT. Its protein is CASSLGQGYGNTIYF.

This clone was seen a few times. This chain connects TRBV7-9 to TRBJ2-1; a possible D gene is TRBD2 (6 bases). The V gene's germline CDR1 is SEHNR and CDR2 FQNEAQ (reference sequence). The CDR3 has 13 amino acids. V was clipped by 4 bases and J by 2 bases, with 6 bases between them. CDR3 amino acids: CASSWGAYNEQFF. The CDR3 coding sequence is TGTGCCAGCAGCTGGGGGGCCTACAATGAGCAGTTCTTC.

This chain links TRBV12-5 with TRBJ2-2; D not resolved. This CDR3 comprises 15 residues. The germline V and J ends were trimmed by 2 bases and 3 bases, with 10 bases remaining between them. Germline CDR1 LGHNT, CDR2 FRNRAP. Here the CDR3 reads CASGLFHKDTGELFF. The CDR3 DNA reads TGTGCTAGTGGTTTGTTCCACAAAGACACCGGGGAGCTGTTTTTT.

Comment on this clone: Other DNA sequences in the same sample also yield this CDR3. The rearrangement uses TRBV30 and TRBJ1-1; D unresolved. The germline V and J ends were trimmed by 4 bases and 0 bases, with 3 bases remaining between them. CDR1 and CDR2 (germline): GTSNPN, SVGIG (reference sequence). This CDR3 contains 11 residues. The CDR3 loop is CAWTLNTEAFF. The DNA for the CDR3 is TGTGCCTGGACGTTGAACACTGAAGCTTTCTTT. Together with reference TRBV30 and TRBJ1-1, the CDR3 gives the full variable domain: SQTIHQWPATLVQPVGSPLSLECTVEGTSNPNLYWYRQAAGRGLQLLFYSVGIGQISSEVPQNLSASRPQDRQFILSSKKLLLSDSGFYLCAWTLNTEAFFGQGTRLTVV.

The chain's CDR3 is CASKDRERHGYTF. The DNA of the CDR3 is TGTGCCAGTAAAGACAGGGAAAGGCATGGCTACACCTTC. V gene TRBV19 combines with J gene TRBJ1-2, with TRBD1 matching 7 bases. Germline CDR1 and CDR2: LNHDA and SQIVND (reference sequence). Trimming at V came to 7 bases and at J to 6 bases, leaving 8 bases not matched to a gene. This CDR3 has 13 residues.

With respect to this clone: Other DNA sequences in the same sample also yield this CDR3. The CDR3 spells CASSYREGTEAFF. For the CDR3, the DNA is TGTGCCAGTTCGTACAGGGAGGGCACTGAAGCTTTCTTT. The chain is built from TRBV12-3 or TRBV12-4 and TRBJ1-1; tentatively, D is TRBD1 (6 bases). This CDR3 comprises 13 residues. The V end was cut by 9 bases, the J end by 4 bases, with 15 bases between.

The V and J genes are TRBV4-1 and TRBJ2-7; the D is unclear. V dropped 3 bases and J dropped 6 bases, with 12 bases sitting between them. Germline V lookup: CDR1 MGHRA, CDR2 YSYEKL. CDR3 size: 13 residues. The CDR3 loop is CASSQAPRSEQYF. Written as DNA, the CDR3 is TGCGCCAGCAGCCAGGCCCCCCGCAGCGAGCAGTACTTC.

This chain uses TRBV30 with TRBJ2-1, with D maybe TRBD1 (6 bases). The length of the CDR3 is 13 residues. From germline, CDR1 is GTSNPN and CDR2 SVGIG (reference sequence). V was cut by 2 bases and J by 7 bases, with 12 bases left in between. The DNA for the CDR3 is TGTGCCTGGAGTCCCAGGGGTGGGAATGAGCAGTTCTTC. Its translation: CAWSPRGGNEQFF.

The chain uses TRBV19 and TRBJ1-2; possible D gene TRBD1, 5 bases. The CDR3 length is 12 residues. Germline V gives CDR1 LNHDA, CDR2 SQIVND (reference sequence). Deletions cut 7 bases from V and 3 bases from J, with 9 bases between. CDR3 in amino acids: CASTRQYYGYTF. The CDR3, as DNA: TGTGCCAGTACTCGACAGTACTATGGCTACACCTTC.

CDR3 coding DNA: TGTGCCAGCAGTCCCCTAGGTAAGGCAAACACTGAAGCTTTCTTT. Its protein product is CASSPLGKANTEAFF. The V and J genes are TRBV27 and TRBJ1-1; D is undetermined. There are 15 residues in the CDR3. Trimming cost V 5 bases and J 2 bases, with 15 bases left between them. CDR1 MNHEY and CDR2 SMNVEV come from the germline V gene (reference sequence).

CDR3 coding DNA: TGTGCCATCAGGATACGGGGAGATACGCAGTATTTT. Its protein product is CAIRIRGDTQYF. V gene TRBV10-3 combines with J gene TRBJ2-3; tentatively, D is TRBD2 (5 bases). The germline gives CDR1 ENHRY, CDR2 SYGVKD. V gave up 6 bases and J gave up 5 bases, with 9 bases separating them. The CDR3 totals 12 residues.

The chain recombines TRBV7-2 with TRBJ1-5, with a weak D call TRBD1 (6 bases). From germline, CDR1 is SGHTA and CDR2 FQGNSA. The CDR3 totals 16 residues. Trimming removed 6 bases at V and 1 base at J, with 16 bases between. CDR3 region: CASRKGEQGSNQPQHF. The CDR3 DNA is TGTGCCAGCAGGAAAGGTGAACAGGGCAGCAATCAGCCCCAGCATTTT.

CDR3 loop: CASSDRGQKDSPLHF. The CDR3 bases are TGCGCCAGCAGCGACAGGGGGCAAAAGGACTCACCCCTCCACTTT. The chain links TRBV10-2 to TRBJ1-6; 10 bases align to TRBD1. The CDR3 spans 15 residues. Per the germline V gene, CDR1 is WSHSY and CDR2 is SAAADI. J lost 10 bases, V lost 6 bases, and 9 bases had no gene match.